Listed below are T cell receptor beta chains from one sample, sequenced in a study of T cell repertoires in aging, cancer and after chemotherapy. TCRdb used MiXCR to reprocess the multiplex PCR reads, holding one entry per CDR3 protein. The sample shows roughly 5,200 distinct CDR3 sequences, over 25% of them seen only once. The sequencing sample was made of blood. The receptors originated from a human donor in good health. Both conserved end residues are part of each CDR3. Fields, in order: CDR3 length, V gene, J gene, CDR3 protein.

CDR3 length: 15; V gene: TRBV5-5; J gene: TRBJ2-7; CDR3 protein: CASSLRAGSSYEQYF
CDR3 length: 15; V gene: TRBV6-4; J gene: TRBJ2-3; CDR3 protein: CASSEQDGVTDTQYF
CDR3 length: 19; V gene: TRBV15; J gene: TRBJ1-1; CDR3 protein: CATSREVGAYGGRDMRAFF
CDR3 length: 15; V gene: TRBV7-6; J gene: TRBJ2-7; CDR3 protein: CASSMHRVSVYEQYF
CDR3 length: 15; V gene: TRBV6-6; J gene: TRBJ2-7; CDR3 protein: CASRGTSDLSYEQYF
CDR3 length: 13; V gene: TRBV5-1; J gene: TRBJ2-7; CDR3 protein: CASSLLGQGGMDF
CDR3 length: 14; V gene: TRBV5-6; J gene: TRBJ1-6; CDR3 protein: CASSLAVGGGALIF
CDR3 length: 15; V gene: TRBV5-4; J gene: TRBJ1-4; CDR3 protein: CASSDTGSSYEKLFF
CDR3 length: 16; V gene: TRBV27; J gene: TRBJ1-4; CDR3 protein: CASSSRWGRTNEKLFF
CDR3 length: 18; V gene: TRBV6-5; J gene: TRBJ1-1; CDR3 protein: CASSYGTGFKQMNTEAFF
CDR3 length: 13; V gene: TRBV6-1; J gene: TRBJ1-2; CDR3 protein: CASSEAWGLGYTF
CDR3 length: 13; V gene: TRBV19; J gene: TRBJ1-6; CDR3 protein: CASSTDRGSPLHF
CDR3 length: 17; V gene: TRBV27; J gene: TRBJ1-2; CDR3 protein: CASSFRIPHRANYGYTF
CDR3 length: 16; V gene: TRBV27; J gene: TRBJ2-5; CDR3 protein: CASSLDPSGFQETQYF
CDR3 length: 16; V gene: TRBV13; J gene: TRBJ2-3; CDR3 protein: CVSSNLAGGVPDTQYF
CDR3 length: 14; V gene: TRBV12-3/TRBV12-4; J gene: TRBJ1-4; CDR3 protein: CASSLMSANEKLFF
CDR3 length: 14; V gene: TRBV27; J gene: TRBJ2-7; CDR3 protein: CASSWGGATYEQYF
CDR3 length: 14; V gene: TRBV27; J gene: TRBJ2-5; CDR3 protein: CASSWTGQQETQYF
CDR3 length: 15; V gene: TRBV5-4; J gene: TRBJ1-6; CDR3 protein: CASSFRGSYNSPLHF
CDR3 length: 16; V gene: TRBV19; J gene: TRBJ1-3; CDR3 protein: CASSVLSSSSGNTIYF
CDR3 length: 14; V gene: TRBV20-1; J gene: TRBJ2-7; CDR3 protein: CSAGPGGNVGEQYF
CDR3 length: 16; V gene: TRBV5-6; J gene: TRBJ1-3; CDR3 protein: CASSPGLSGSGNTIYF
CDR3 length: 13; V gene: TRBV19; J gene: TRBJ1-2; CDR3 protein: CASNPRDSYGYTF
CDR3 length: 15; V gene: TRBV27; J gene: TRBJ2-7; CDR3 protein: CASSLSRILVGEQYF
CDR3 length: 14; V gene: TRBV30; J gene: TRBJ1-5; CDR3 protein: CAWNWRGRDQPQHF
CDR3 length: 14; V gene: TRBV18; J gene: TRBJ1-1; CDR3 protein: CASSPGVGGTEAFF
CDR3 length: 16; V gene: TRBV29-1; J gene: TRBJ1-2; CDR3 protein: CSAHAGGQGLNYGYTF
CDR3 length: 14; V gene: TRBV12-5; J gene: TRBJ2-1; CDR3 protein: CASGLGTSSNEQFF
CDR3 length: 15; V gene: TRBV6-5; J gene: TRBJ1-2; CDR3 protein: CASSRSVGGSYGYTF
CDR3 length: 13; V gene: TRBV19; J gene: TRBJ1-1; CDR3 protein: CASSRRGGIEAFF
CDR3 length: 16; V gene: TRBV6-2/TRBV6-3; J gene: TRBJ2-1; CDR3 protein: CASSYSGRGGGNEQFF
CDR3 length: 15; V gene: TRBV7-3; J gene: TRBJ2-2; CDR3 protein: CASSPTGGNAGELFF
CDR3 length: 14; V gene: TRBV19; J gene: TRBJ1-5; CDR3 protein: CASSVDRANQPQHF
CDR3 length: 15; V gene: TRBV27; J gene: TRBJ2-7; CDR3 protein: CASSFGTGGGYEQYF
CDR3 length: 15; V gene: TRBV24-1; J gene: TRBJ2-3; CDR3 protein: CATSDTGTGTDTQYF
CDR3 length: 13; V gene: TRBV6-6; J gene: TRBJ2-7; CDR3 protein: CATMTGVSYEQYF
CDR3 length: 13; V gene: TRBV6-1; J gene: TRBJ2-2; CDR3 protein: CASTVSGTGELFF
CDR3 length: 15; V gene: TRBV5-4; J gene: TRBJ2-5; CDR3 protein: CASSDGQGTPGTQYF
CDR3 length: 12; V gene: TRBV5-6; J gene: TRBJ1-2; CDR3 protein: CASSLDDYGYTF
CDR3 length: 14; V gene: TRBV7-6; J gene: TRBJ1-2; CDR3 protein: CASSRTGVGYGYTF
CDR3 length: 18; V gene: TRBV29-1; J gene: TRBJ1-5; CDR3 protein: CSVDPRWGWGRSNQPQHF
CDR3 length: 14; V gene: TRBV18; J gene: TRBJ1-2; CDR3 protein: CASSLTGTTYGYTF
CDR3 length: 14; V gene: TRBV28; J gene: TRBJ1-4; CDR3 protein: CASSWRQENEKLFF
CDR3 length: 15; V gene: TRBV6-1; J gene: TRBJ2-3; CDR3 protein: CASSYYGTITDTQYF
CDR3 length: 14; V gene: TRBV13; J gene: TRBJ1-2; CDR3 protein: CASSWRTANYGYTF
CDR3 length: 13; V gene: TRBV27; J gene: TRBJ1-1; CDR3 protein: CASSLTGEREAFF
CDR3 length: 16; V gene: TRBV4-3; J gene: TRBJ2-2; CDR3 protein: CASSLQVAVNTGELFF
CDR3 length: 13; V gene: TRBV19; J gene: TRBJ1-1; CDR3 protein: CASETAIGQEAFF
CDR3 length: 17; V gene: TRBV11-2; J gene: TRBJ1-1; CDR3 protein: CASSLVETGGPDAEAFF
CDR3 length: 14; V gene: TRBV6-4; J gene: TRBJ2-3; CDR3 protein: CASSDSTGADTQYF
CDR3 length: 11; V gene: TRBV7-2; J gene: TRBJ2-7; CDR3 protein: CASSPNYEQYF
CDR3 length: 15; V gene: TRBV18; J gene: TRBJ2-2; CDR3 protein: CASSPGARSSGELFF
CDR3 length: 14; V gene: TRBV5-5; J gene: TRBJ1-1; CDR3 protein: CASSPTRGDTEAFF
CDR3 length: 14; V gene: TRBV20-1; J gene: TRBJ2-1; CDR3 protein: CSALLAGGFNEQFF
CDR3 length: 14; V gene: TRBV25-1; J gene: TRBJ2-7; CDR3 protein: CASGQGAGAYEQYF
CDR3 length: 16; V gene: TRBV7-2; J gene: TRBJ1-5; CDR3 protein: CASSDSDRVSHQPQHF
CDR3 length: 14; V gene: TRBV19; J gene: TRBJ1-5; CDR3 protein: CASSHDRANQPQHF